This T cell receptor beta chain appears in the sequencing data of a study of cytomegalovirus exposure and HLA in healthy donors. Study-level findings and limits: Per published accounts, TCR beta sequences correctly predicted the HLA-A and HLA-B alleles of most subjects.

Trimming at V came to 7 bases and at J to 7 bases, leaving 7 bases not matched to a gene. CDR1 is SQVTM and CDR2 is ANQGSEA in the germline V gene. The CDR3 runs to 14 residues. As concerns this clone: The antigen is undetermined.

Primers for the PCR totalled 60 Vbeta and 13 Jbeta. Sequencing used immunoSEQ multiplex PCR; TCRdb keeps in-frame clones, though not all of them. The repertoire holds some 170,000 clones, 79% seen once, with 2.1% in the top ten. Material for sequencing was PBMCs. The TCR comes from a middle-aged man in good health and CMV-seronegative. This rearrangement joins TRBV29-1 to TRBJ2-1; the match to TRBD2 covers 13 bases. CDR3 sequence reads: CSAVGTSGMNEQFF. CDR3 coding DNA: TGCAGCGCGGTAGGGACTAGCGGGATGAATGAGCAGTTCTTC.